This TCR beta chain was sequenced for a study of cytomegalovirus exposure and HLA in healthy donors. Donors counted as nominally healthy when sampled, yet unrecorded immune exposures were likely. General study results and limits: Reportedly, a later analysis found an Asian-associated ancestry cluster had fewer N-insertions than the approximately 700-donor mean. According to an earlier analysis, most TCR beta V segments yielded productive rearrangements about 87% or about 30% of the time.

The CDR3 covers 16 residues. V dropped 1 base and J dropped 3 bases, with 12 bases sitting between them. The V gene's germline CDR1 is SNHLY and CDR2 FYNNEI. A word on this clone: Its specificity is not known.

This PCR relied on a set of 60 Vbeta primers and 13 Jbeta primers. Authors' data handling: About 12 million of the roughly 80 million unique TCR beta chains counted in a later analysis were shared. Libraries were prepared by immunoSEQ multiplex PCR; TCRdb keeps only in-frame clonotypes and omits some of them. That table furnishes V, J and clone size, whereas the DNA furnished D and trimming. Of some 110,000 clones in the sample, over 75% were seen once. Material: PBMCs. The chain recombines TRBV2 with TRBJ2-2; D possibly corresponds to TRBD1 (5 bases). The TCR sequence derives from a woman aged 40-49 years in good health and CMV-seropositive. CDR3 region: CASSEEQVGYTGELFF. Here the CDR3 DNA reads TGTGCCAGCAGTGAAGAACAGGTCGGTTACACCGGGGAGCTGTTTTTT.